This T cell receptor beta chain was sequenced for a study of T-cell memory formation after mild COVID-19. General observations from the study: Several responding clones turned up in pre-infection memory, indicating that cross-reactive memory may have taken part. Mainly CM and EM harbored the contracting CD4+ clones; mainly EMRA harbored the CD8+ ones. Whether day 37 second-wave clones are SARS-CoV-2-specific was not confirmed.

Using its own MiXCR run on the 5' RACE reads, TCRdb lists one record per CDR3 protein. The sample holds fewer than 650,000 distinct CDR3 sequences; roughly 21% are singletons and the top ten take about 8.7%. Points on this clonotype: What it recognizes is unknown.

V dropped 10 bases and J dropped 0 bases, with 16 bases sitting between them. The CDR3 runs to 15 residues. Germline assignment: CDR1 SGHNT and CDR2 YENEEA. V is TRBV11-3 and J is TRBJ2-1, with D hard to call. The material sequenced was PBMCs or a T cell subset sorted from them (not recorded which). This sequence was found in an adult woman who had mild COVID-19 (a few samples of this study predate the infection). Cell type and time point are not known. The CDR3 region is CATSPPAFSYNEQFF. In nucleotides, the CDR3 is TGTGCCACCTCCCCACCGGCATTCTCCTACAATGAGCAGTTCTTC.